A selection of T cell receptor beta chains follows, all from one sample in a study of blood T cell repertoires in COVID-19. Data came from immunoSEQ multiplex PCR; TCRdb stores just in-frame clones and leaves some out. The repertoire holds about 76,000 clones, with approximately 89% as singletons. The sample comprised peripheral blood. These receptors all stem from a human donor in a cohort sampled during active COVID-19. CDR3s include the opening cysteine and the closing phenylalanine or tryptophan. The D gene is left open where the match is weak. Part of the rows lack a size; the others show once, few, many or a class for expanded clones.

>TRBJ2-7|TRBV4-3|NA|NA
TGCGCCAGCAGCCAAGGTACCCGGGGTGCCGAGCAGTACTTC
CASSQGTRGAEQYF
>TRBJ1-4|TRBV6-5|TRBD1|NA
TGTGCCAGCCAGGAGGGGGCTACTAATGAAAAACTGTTTTTT
CASQEGATNEKLFF
>TRBJ1-5|TRBV7-9|TRBD1|NA
TGTGCCAGCAGCGGACAGGGAAATCAGCCCCAGCATTTT
CASSGQGNQPQHF
>TRBJ2-1|TRBV5-1|TRBD1|NA
TGCGCCAGCAGCTTGGGTGGACAGGGCGGGTACAATGAGCAGTTCTTC
CASSLGGQGGYNEQFF
>TRBJ2-5|TRBV5-6|TRBD2|NA
TGTGCCAGCAGCTGGCGGGGGGGTCCGAAGACCCAGTACTTC
CASSWRGGPKTQYF
>TRBJ1-2|TRBV5-6|TRBD1|NA
TGTGCCAGCAGCCCCGGACAGGGGGCGATTGGCTACACCTTC
CASSPGQGAIGYTF
>TRBJ1-5|TRBV19|NA|NA
TGTGCCAGTAGTTCCCAGGGTAGCAATCAGCCCCAGCATTTT
CASSSQGSNQPQHF
>TRBJ1-2|TRBV10-3|TRBD1|NA
TGTGCCATCAGTGAACAACAGGGGGTTAATGGCTACACCTTC
CAISEQQGVNGYTF
>TRBJ2-1|TRBV6-5|NA|once
TGTGCCAGCAGTTACTTGGGGGCCTGGACCAATGAGCAGTTCTTC
CASSYLGAWTNEQFF
>TRBJ2-5|TRBV5-6|TRBD2|NA
TGTGCCAGCAGCTTGGACGGGAGGGGGGAGACCCAGTACTTC
CASSLDGRGETQYF
>TRBJ1-4|TRBV7-9|NA|NA
TGTGCCAGCAGCTTAGCTAACATGCAGGAAAAACTGTTTTTT
CASSLANMQEKLFF
>TRBJ1-5|TRBV2|TRBD1|NA
TGTGCCAGCAGAGGACAGGGCGGGCAGCCCCAGCATTTT
CASRGQGGQPQHF
>TRBJ1-5|TRBV18|NA|NA
TGTGCCAGCTCACCCGTAGATAGCAATCAGCCCCAGCATTTT
CASSPVDSNQPQHF
>TRBJ2-7|TRBV7-9|NA|NA
TGTGCCAGCAGCTTATCGGGAATATCCTACGAGCAGTACTTC
CASSLSGISYEQYF
>TRBJ2-7|TRBV7-6|NA|NA
TGTGCCAGCAGCTTAGGCGGCAGCACCTACGAGCAGTACTTC
CASSLGGSTYEQYF
>TRBJ2-1|TRBV19|TRBD2|NA
TGTGCCAGTAGTAGTAGCGGGGGGGAAATATATGAGCAGTTCTTC
CASSSSGGEIYEQFF
>TRBJ2-7|TRBV7-7|TRBD1|NA
TGTGCCAGCAGCACCGGGACAGGGAACGAGCAGTACTTC
CASSTGTGNEQYF
>TRBJ2-6|TRBV4-3|NA|NA
TGCGCCAGCAGCCAAGGGGGGGCTGGGGCCAACGTCCTGACTTTC
CASSQGGAGANVLTF
>TRBJ1-2|TRBV7-2|NA|NA
TGTGCCAGCAGCTTTGGGACACCCTATGGCTACACCTTC
CASSFGTPYGYTF
>TRBJ1-1|TRBV7-2|TRBD1|NA
TGTGCCAGCAGCTTAGCCGACAGGGGGGAGGCTTTCTTT
CASSLADRGEAFF
>TRBJ1-2|TRBV4-1|TRBD1|few
TGCGCCAGCAGCCCAAGTATAGTCCAGGGGGATGGCTACACCTTC
CASSPSIVQGDGYTF
>TRBJ1-2|TRBV7-2|NA|NA
TGTGCCAGCAGCTCGTACATACCTGCGACAGGCTACACCTTC
CASSSYIPATGYTF
>TRBJ2-3|TRBV5-1|TRBD2|NA
TGCGCCAGCAGCCGACTAGCGGGAACCACAGATACGCAGTATTTT
CASSRLAGTTDTQYF
>TRBJ2-7|TRBV25-1|NA|once
TGTGCCAGCAGCGAACCCGGGACACGGACCTACGAGCAGTACTTC
CASSEPGTRTYEQYF
>TRBJ2-3|TRBV2|TRBD2|once
TGTGCCAGCAGTGGGGGCCTAGCGGGGTCCACAGATACGCAGTATTTT
CASSGGLAGSTDTQYF
>TRBJ1-2|TRBV5-4|NA|NA
TGTGCCAGCAGCTTGGTTGGGAGATCCTTCTATGGCTACACCTTC
CASSLVGRSFYGYTF
>TRBJ1-6|TRBV7-2|TRBD1|NA
TGTGCCAGCAGCGCGACGACAGGGTCGCCCCTCCACTTT
CASSATTGSPLHF
>TRBJ1-5|TRBV19|NA|NA
TGTGCCAGTACCCCCTTGGGAGGTCAGCCCCAGCATTTT
CASTPLGGQPQHF
>TRBJ2-3|TRBV7-9|NA|NA
TGTGCCAGCAGCTTACACAGCGGAAGCACAGATACGCAGTATTTT
CASSLHSGSTDTQYF